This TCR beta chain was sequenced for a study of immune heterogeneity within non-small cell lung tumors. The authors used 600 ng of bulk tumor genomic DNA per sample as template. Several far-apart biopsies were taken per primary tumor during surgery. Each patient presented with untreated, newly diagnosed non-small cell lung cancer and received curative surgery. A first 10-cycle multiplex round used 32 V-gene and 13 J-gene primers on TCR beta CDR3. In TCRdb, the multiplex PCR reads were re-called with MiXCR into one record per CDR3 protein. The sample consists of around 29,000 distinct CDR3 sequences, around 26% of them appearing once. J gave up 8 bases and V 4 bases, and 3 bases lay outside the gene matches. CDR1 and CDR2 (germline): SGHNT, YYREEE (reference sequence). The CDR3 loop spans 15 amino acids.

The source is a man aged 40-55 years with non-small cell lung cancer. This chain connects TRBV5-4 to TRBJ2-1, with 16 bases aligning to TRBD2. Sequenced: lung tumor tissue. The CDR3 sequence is CASSTGTSGRDEQFF. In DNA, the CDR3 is TGTGCCAGCAGCACTGGGACTAGCGGGAGGGATGAGCAGTTCTTC.